This T cell receptor (beta chain) was profiled in a study of identical twins. Findings and caveats of the study: Within cord blood, abundant beta clonotypes carried fewer insertions, but memory repertoires showed no such trend.

V lost 5 bases and J lost 8, with 19 bases in between. The CDR3 totals 15 residues. Germline CDR1 reads KGHSH; CDR2 reads LQKENI. MiXCR, run by TCRdb on the 5' RACE reads, gives a single entry per CDR3 protein. Altogether about 690,000 distinct CDR3 sequences are present, roughly 6% being singletons, with the ten largest covering 1.5% to 2%. The sample holds many counts of this clonotype. Its specificity is unknown. The sample taken for sequencing was naive T cells sorted from blood. This clonotype was obtained from a man between 18 and 35 years old in good health. The chain is built from TRBV18 and TRBJ2-1, with D perhaps TRBD2 (6 bases). In DNA form, the CDR3 reads TGTGCCAGCTCAGCATCCTTAGCGGCAGGTCATGAGCAGTTCTTC. This gives the protein CASSASLAAGHEQFF.